This record covers a single T cell receptor beta chain. The data were produced by immunoSEQ multiplex PCR, yet TCRdb's version contains in-frame clones alone and is incomplete. Here the sample spans about 230,000 clones, around 79% being singletons. The data stem from a study of control samples from healthy donors and cancer patients. CDR1 and CDR2 from the germline V gene are MNHEY and SVGAGI. Trimming cost V 11 bases and J 6 bases; bases outside gene matches: 16. This CDR3 has 15 amino acids. The sequence derives from a woman aged 55 to 70 with lung cancer. The chain couples TRBV6-5 to TRBJ2-1; TRBD2 aligns across 7 bases. What was sequenced was PBMCs. The DNA of the CDR3 is TGTGCCGCCCCCCTAGGCCCGGGGGGTATCAATGAGCAGTTCTTC. This encodes CAAPLGPGGINEQFF.